A single sample is the source of the 17 T cell receptor beta chains below, sequenced in a study of CD8+ T cells in alopecia areata. Markers including CD4, CD8alpha, NKG2D and NKG2ACE guided sorting of pooled cutaneous lymph node cells. Sequencing templates came from extracted RNA that was reverse transcribed into cDNA. Sequenced by immunoSEQ multiplex PCR; TCRdb stores in-frame clones only, minus some. The record shows 200,000 to 300,000 clones for this sample, with no singletons present. Sequenced input: CD4+ T cells sorted from a lymph node. Source of these receptors: a C3H/HeJ mouse with alopecia areata. The MHC haplotype recorded for the strain is H2-k.

Of note for this clone: The gene names given are mouse names. From the germline J gene comes the end of the CDR3, since the read stops 4 residues before it. The rearrangement links TRBV1 to TRBJ1-1; 7 nucleotides line up with TRBD1. Germline values: CDR1 NSQYPW, CDR2 LRSPGD (reference sequence). Germline trimming cut 3 bases from V and 1 base from J; bases unmatched to any gene: 2. The CDR3 runs 14 residues. Partial CDR3 DNA: TGCACCTGCAGTGCGTACAGGGGGAACACA. Translating gives CTCSAYRGNT. The entire CDR3 protein is CTCSAYRGNTEVFF.

This clone was counted between two and nine times. The gene names here belong to mouse. The read finishes 4 residues shy of the CDR3 end, and the germline J gene is used to complete it. The chain joins TRBV19 to TRBJ1-2; 9 positions match TRBD1. The CDR3 has 13 residues. Germline V gene sequence: CDR1 FNHDT, CDR2 SITEND (reference sequence). Germline trimming cut 5 bases from V and 4 bases from J; bases unmatched to any gene: 3. The CDR3 bases that were read are TGTGCCAGCAGCCGGGACAGGGCCTCC. Translation: CASSRDRAS. In full, the CDR3 is CASSRDRASDYTF.

This clone was recorded a few times. Gene names and germline match the mouse. The observed sequence ends 4 residues before the CDR3 terminus, with the missing tail filled in from the germline J gene. The V call is TRBV19, the J call TRBJ2-5; the match to TRBD2 covers 10 bases. Per germline, CDR1 FNHDT and CDR2 SITEND (reference sequence). CDR3 length equals 15 residues. CDR3 bases read: TGTGCCAGCAGTCGACGGACTGGGGGTAAAGAC. Translation gives CASSRRTGGKD. The full-length CDR3 reads as CASSRRTGGKDTQYF.

This clone was observed a handful of times. Gene names and germline match the mouse. The CDR3 extends 4 residues past the end of the read, so its final part is completed from the germline J gene. The chain carries TRBV13-1 and TRBJ2-5; tentative D call: TRBD1 (5 bases). The CDR3 is 17 residues long. V was cut by 0 bases and J by 2 bases, with 16 bases left in between. Germline V CDR1 and CDR2: NSHNY, SYGAGN. CDR3 DNA, as far as it was read: TGTGCCAGCAGTGATGGTCGGGCAGGGAGCGGCCAAGAC. Its translation: CASSDGRAGSGQD. From start to end, the CDR3 is CASSDGRAGSGQDTQYF.

To note about this clone: Germline and genes here are mouse. CDR3 bases read: TGTGCCAGCAGTGGTAAGACAGGAGCAAACTCC. Translation gives CASSGKTGANS. The entire CDR3 is CASSGKTGANSDYTF. J is TRBJ1-2 and V is TRBV13-1; a weak D match, TRBD1 (6 bases). With the read ending 4 residues before the CDR3 end, the germline J gene is used to fill in that end. Trimming took 3 bases from V and 0 from J, leaving 12 bases between them. The CDR3 is 15 residues long. Per the germline V gene, CDR1 is NSHNY and CDR2 is SYGAGN.

As for this clone: Gene names and germline refer to mouse. Read coverage stops 4 residues before the CDR3 terminus; the germline J gene supplies the remainder. Other DNA sequences from this sample encode an identical CDR3 as well. The J gene is TRBJ2-3, the V gene TRBV1; 8 bases are shared with TRBD2. J was trimmed by 0 bases and V by 1 base; bases with no gene match: 3. Germline V gene sequence: CDR1 NSQYPW, CDR2 LRSPGD (reference sequence). There are 16 residues in the CDR3. The CDR3 sequence is CTCSAVGGASAETLYF. Incomplete CDR3 DNA: TGCACCTGCAGTGCAGTGGGGGGGGCTAGTGCAGAA. Using reference TRBV1 and TRBJ2-3 for the parts outside the CDR3, the full variable domain is VTLLEQNPRWRLVPRGQAVNLRCILKNSQYPWMSWYQQDLQKQLQWLFTLRSPGDKEVKSLPGADYLATRVTDTELRLQVANMSQGRTLYCTCSAVGGASAETLYFGSGTRLTVL.

Details on this clone: The germline and genes are mouse ones. The read stops 4 residues short of the end of the CDR3; the missing end is completed from the germline J gene. The chain carries TRBV13-1 and TRBJ2-1; D gene unclear. Germline values: CDR1 NSHNY, CDR2 SYGAGN. The V and J ends lost 0 bases and 2 bases respectively, with 9 bases between them. This CDR3 contains 15 residues. The sequenced part of the CDR3 DNA is TGTGCCAGCAGTGATGCTGGTCGGGACTATGCT. This encodes CASSDAGRDYA. The full-length CDR3 reads as CASSDAGRDYAEQFF.

A remark on this clone: Genes and germline are mouse. With the read ending 4 residues before the CDR3 end, the germline J gene is used to fill in that end. The chain employs TRBV13-1 and TRBJ1-2, with a weak D call TRBD1 (6 bases). Germline CDR1 reads NSHNY; CDR2 reads SYGAGN. Trimming pared 5 bases from V and 0 bases from J, leaving 11 bases between. This CDR3 region has 14 residues. CDR3 in amino acids: CASRRDTANSDYTF. CDR3 DNA (partial): TGTGCCAGCAGACGGGACACTGCAAACTCC.

In the case of this clone: Each gene name is a mouse one. The sequenced fragment ends 4 residues before the CDR3 boundary, so the rest is inferred from the germline J gene. The V and J genes are TRBV13-1 and TRBJ2-7, with a possible D match to TRBD1 (6 bases). Germline values: CDR1 NSHNY, CDR2 SYGAGN. This CDR3 region has 13 residues. The CDR3 DNA, read in part, is TGTGCCAGCAGTGGCACGGGACAATAT. It codes for CASSGTGQY. In full, the CDR3 reads CASSGTGQYEQYF.

Concerning this clone itself: Genes and germline are mouse. The read gets to within 4 residues of the CDR3 end, and the germline J gene fills in the rest. This chain connects TRBV13-1 to TRBJ2-5; D may be TRBD1 (5 bases). From germline, CDR1 is NSHNY and CDR2 SYGAGN. V dropped 3 bases and J dropped 0 bases, with 11 bases sitting between them. The CDR3 has 15 amino acids. The CDR3 here is CASSGTKLNQDTQYF. The covered CDR3 bases are TGTGCCAGCAGTGGGACAAAACTTAACCAAGAC.

Turning to this clone: Gene and germline names: mouse. The read is 4 residues too short to cover the CDR3 end, so that end is filled in from the germline J gene. This chain uses TRBV5 with TRBJ2-1; 11 bases fit TRBD1. This CDR3 contains 16 residues. With 0 bases clipped from V and 4 bases from J, the junction kept 2 bases outside the gene matches. Germline-derived CDR1 and CDR2 are LGHNA and YNLKQL (reference sequence). CDR3 sequence reads: CASSQEGQGAYAEQFF. The sequenced CDR3 bases are TGTGCCAGCAGCCAAGAAGGACAGGGGGCTTATGCT.

This clone showed up just a few times. Each gene name is a mouse one. The covered CDR3 bases are TGTGCCAGCGGACAGGGCACAGAA. Protein product: CASGQGTE. In full, the CDR3 reads CASGQGTETLYF. This chain links TRBV13-2 with TRBJ2-3; a possible D gene is TRBD1 (6 bases). The CDR3 goes on 4 residues after the read ends, and that part is filled in from the germline J gene. Germline assignment: CDR1 NNHNN and CDR2 SYGAGS (reference sequence). Trimming pared 5 bases from V and 4 bases from J, leaving 8 bases between. The CDR3 covers 12 residues.

Comments on this clone: Any gene name here is a mouse gene name. The CDR3 end is not reached by the read, which stops 4 residues before it; the germline J gene fills it in. The chain uses TRBV19 and TRBJ2-5; 11 nucleotides line up with TRBD1. Looked up from germline, CDR1 is FNHDT and CDR2 is SITEND (reference sequence). The CDR3 loop spans 13 amino acids. CDR3 amino acids: CASRGTGGDTQYF. The covered CDR3 bases are TGTGCCAGCAGAGGGACAGGGGGAGAC.

Concerning this clone: The listed genes are named as in mouse. The read gets to within 4 residues of the CDR3 end, and the germline J gene fills in the rest. The chain has TRBV4 and TRBJ2-5; weak D call: TRBD1 (5 bases). The germline V and J ends were trimmed by 3 bases and 2 bases, with 9 bases remaining between them. The germline V gene has CDR1 LGHDT and CDR2 YNNKQL (reference sequence). The length of the CDR3 is 14 residues. CDR3 loop: CASSYYRSQDTQYF. The CDR3 DNA, read in part, is TGTGCCAGCAGCTACTACAGGAGCCAAGAC.

As regards this clone: Mouse gene names apply. The observed sequence ends 4 residues before the CDR3 terminus, with the missing tail filled in from the germline J gene. This same CDR3 is encoded by further DNA sequences in the sample. The rearrangement uses TRBV1 and TRBJ2-7; TRBD1 is a possible D gene (5 bases). The CDR3 extends over 14 amino acids. Trimming removed 3 bases from V and 0 bases from J, with 9 bases in between. Germline V lookup: CDR1 NSQYPW, CDR2 LRSPGD (reference sequence). The sequenced part of the CDR3 DNA is TGCACCTGCAGTGCCGCCGACAGCTCCTAT. Encoded protein: CTCSAADSSY. The entire CDR3 protein is CTCSAADSSYEQYF.

This clone has more than one count but fewer than ten. These gene names are mouse names. The read falls 3 residues short of the CDR3 end, and the missing part is taken from the germline J gene. The chain uses TRBV19 and TRBJ1-6; D not certain. TRBJ1-6 belongs to the ORF category, with a function that is uncertain. Trimming shortened V by 6 bases and J by 5 bases, and 6 bases separated the two germline ends. The CDR3 is made up of 12 amino acids. Looked up from germline, CDR1 is FNHDT and CDR2 is SITEND (reference sequence). The CDR3 loop is CASTQHNSPLYF. The DNA read from the CDR3 is TGTGCCAGCACCCAGCATAATTCGCCC.

This clone turned up a few times. Mouse gene names and germline throughout. The read ends 4 residues early relative to the CDR3; the germline J gene fills the gap. The sample holds other DNA sequences that translate to the same CDR3. The chain uses TRBV5 and TRBJ2-3; maybe TRBD2 (7 bases). Germline values: CDR1 LGHNA, CDR2 YNLKQL (reference sequence). The CDR3 is made up of 16 amino acids. The V and J ends lost 1 base and 1 base respectively, with 12 bases between them. CDR3 bases read: TGTGCCAGCAGCCAAGGAGGGGGGCGGGGTGCAGAA. Its translation: CASSQGGGRGAE. The entire CDR3 reads CASSQGGGRGAETLYF.